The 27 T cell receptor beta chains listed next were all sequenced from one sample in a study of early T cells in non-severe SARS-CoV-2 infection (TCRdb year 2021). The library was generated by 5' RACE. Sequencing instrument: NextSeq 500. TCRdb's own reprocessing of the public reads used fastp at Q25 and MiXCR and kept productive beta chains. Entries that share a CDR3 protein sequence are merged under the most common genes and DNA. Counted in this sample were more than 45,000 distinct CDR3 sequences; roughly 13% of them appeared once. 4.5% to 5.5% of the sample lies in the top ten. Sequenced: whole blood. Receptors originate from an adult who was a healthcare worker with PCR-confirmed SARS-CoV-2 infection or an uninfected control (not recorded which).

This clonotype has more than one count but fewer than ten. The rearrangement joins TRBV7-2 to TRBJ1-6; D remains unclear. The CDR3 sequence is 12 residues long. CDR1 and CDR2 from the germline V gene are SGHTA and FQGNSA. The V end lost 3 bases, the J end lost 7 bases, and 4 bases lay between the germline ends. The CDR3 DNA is TGTGCCAGCAGCTTTCAGAATTCACCCCTCCACTTT. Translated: CASSFQNSPLHF.

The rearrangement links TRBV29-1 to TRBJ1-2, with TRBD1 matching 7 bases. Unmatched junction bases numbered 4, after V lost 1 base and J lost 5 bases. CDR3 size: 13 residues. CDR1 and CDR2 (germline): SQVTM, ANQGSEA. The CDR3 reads CSVEGTGKYGYTF. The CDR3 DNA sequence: TGCAGCGTTGAAGGGACAGGAAAATATGGCTACACCTTC.

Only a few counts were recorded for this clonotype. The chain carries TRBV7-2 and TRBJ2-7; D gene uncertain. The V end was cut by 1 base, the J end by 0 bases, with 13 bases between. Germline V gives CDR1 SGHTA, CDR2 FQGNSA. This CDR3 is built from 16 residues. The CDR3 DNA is TGTGCCAGCAGCTTAGTAGCAGGATCAAGCTCCTACGAGCAGTACTTC. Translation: CASSLVAGSSSYEQYF.

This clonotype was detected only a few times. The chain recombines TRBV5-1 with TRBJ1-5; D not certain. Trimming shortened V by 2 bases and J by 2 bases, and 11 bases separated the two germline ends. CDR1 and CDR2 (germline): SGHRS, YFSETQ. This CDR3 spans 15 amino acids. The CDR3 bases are TGCGCCAGCAGCTTTGGGAGTGGCGGCAATCAGCCCCAGCATTTT. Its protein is CASSFGSGGNQPQHF. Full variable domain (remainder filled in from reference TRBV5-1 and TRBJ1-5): KAGVTQTPRYLIKTRGQQVTLSCSPISGHRSVSWYQQTPGQGLQFLFEYFSETQRNKGNFPGRFSGRQFSNSRSEMNVSTLELGDSALYLCASSFGSGGNQPQHFGDGTRLSIL.

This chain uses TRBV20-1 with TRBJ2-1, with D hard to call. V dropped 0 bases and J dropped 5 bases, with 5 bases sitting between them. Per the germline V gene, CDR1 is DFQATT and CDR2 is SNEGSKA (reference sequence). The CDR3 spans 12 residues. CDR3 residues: CSAREPDNEQFF. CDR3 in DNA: TGCAGTGCTAGAGAACCCGACAATGAGCAGTTCTTC.

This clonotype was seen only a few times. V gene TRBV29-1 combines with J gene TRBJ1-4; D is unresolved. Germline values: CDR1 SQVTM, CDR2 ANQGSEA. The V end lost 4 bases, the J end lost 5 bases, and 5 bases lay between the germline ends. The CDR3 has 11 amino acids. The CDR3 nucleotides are TGCAGCGTTGGAGGGAATGAAAAACTGTTTTTT. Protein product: CSVGGNEKLFF.

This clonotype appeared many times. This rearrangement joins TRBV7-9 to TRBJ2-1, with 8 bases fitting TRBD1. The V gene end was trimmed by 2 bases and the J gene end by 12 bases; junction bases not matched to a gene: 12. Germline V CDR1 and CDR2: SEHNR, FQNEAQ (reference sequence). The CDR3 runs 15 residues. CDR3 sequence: CASSLSGGAYELQFF. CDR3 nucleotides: TGTGCCAGCAGCTTATCAGGGGGCGCGTACGAGCTGCAGTTCTTC.

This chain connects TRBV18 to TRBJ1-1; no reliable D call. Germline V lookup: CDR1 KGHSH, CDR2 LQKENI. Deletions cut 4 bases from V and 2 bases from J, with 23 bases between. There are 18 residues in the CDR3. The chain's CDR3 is CASSLDPLKDSSNTEAFF. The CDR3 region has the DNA TGTGCCAGCTCACTTGACCCCCTAAAGGACTCCTCAAACACTGAAGCTTTCTTT.

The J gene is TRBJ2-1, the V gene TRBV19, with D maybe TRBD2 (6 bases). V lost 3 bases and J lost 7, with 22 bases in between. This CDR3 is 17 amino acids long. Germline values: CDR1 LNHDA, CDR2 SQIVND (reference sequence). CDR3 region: CASSIGAGRRERNEQFF. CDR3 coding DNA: TGTGCCAGTAGTATTGGGGCAGGACGACGGGAGAGGAATGAGCAGTTCTTC. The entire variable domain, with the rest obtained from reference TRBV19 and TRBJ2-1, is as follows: DGGITQSPKYLFRKEGQNVTLSCEQNLNHDAMYWYRQDPGQGLRLIYYSQIVNDFQKGDIAEGYSVSREKKESFPLTVTSAQKNPTAFYLCASSIGAGRRERNEQFFGPGTRLTVL.

CDR3 coding DNA: TGTGCCAGCTCATCTGGTACTAGCACCGAGCAGTACTTC. Translating gives CASSSGTSTEQYF. The chain employs TRBV18 and TRBJ2-7; D is perhaps TRBD2 (6 bases). Germline values: CDR1 KGHSH, CDR2 LQKENI. V was pared by 5 bases and J by 6 bases, with 14 bases between. The CDR3 has 13 residues.

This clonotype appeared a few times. The CDR3 DNA reads as TGTGCCACCAGCAGAGATCGGGATACGCAGTATTTT. It specifies CATSRDRDTQYF. The chain has TRBV15 and TRBJ2-3; D remains unclear. Looked up from germline, CDR1 is LNHNV and CDR2 is YYDKDF (reference sequence). The CDR3 consists of 12 residues. Deletions cut 0 bases from V and 6 bases from J, with 4 bases between.

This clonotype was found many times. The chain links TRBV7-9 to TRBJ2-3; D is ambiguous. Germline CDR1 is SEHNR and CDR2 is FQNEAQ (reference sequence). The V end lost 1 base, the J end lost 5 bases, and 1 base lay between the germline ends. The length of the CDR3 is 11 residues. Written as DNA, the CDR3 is TGTGCCAGCAGCTTAGAAGATACGCAGTATTTT. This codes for CASSLEDTQYF.

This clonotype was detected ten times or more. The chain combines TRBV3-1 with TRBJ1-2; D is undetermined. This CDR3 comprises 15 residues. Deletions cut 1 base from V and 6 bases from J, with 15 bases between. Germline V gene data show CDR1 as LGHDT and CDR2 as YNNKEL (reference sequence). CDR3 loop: CASSQGWWPPDGYTF. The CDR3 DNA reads TGTGCCAGCAGCCAAGGGTGGTGGCCCCCTGATGGCTACACCTTC.

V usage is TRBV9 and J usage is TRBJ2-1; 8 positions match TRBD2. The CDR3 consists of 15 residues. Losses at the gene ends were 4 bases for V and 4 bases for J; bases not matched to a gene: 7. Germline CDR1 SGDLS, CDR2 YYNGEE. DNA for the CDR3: TGTGCCAGCAGCTCTAGCGGGTACCGGTACAATGAGCAGTTCTTC. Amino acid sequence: CASSSSGYRYNEQFF. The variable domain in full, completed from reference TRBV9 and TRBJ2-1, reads DSGVTQTPKHLITATGQRVTLRCSPRSGDLSVYWYQQSLDQGLQFLIQYYNGEERAKGNILERFSAQQFPDLHSELNLSSLELGDSALYFCASSSSGYRYNEQFFGPGTRLTVL.

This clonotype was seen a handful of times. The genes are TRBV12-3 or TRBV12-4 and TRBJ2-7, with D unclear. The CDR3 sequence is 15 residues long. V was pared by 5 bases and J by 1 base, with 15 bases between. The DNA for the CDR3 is TGTGCCAGCAGTACCTATGTATCTACTTCCTACGAGCAGTACTTC. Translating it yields CASSTYVSTSYEQYF.

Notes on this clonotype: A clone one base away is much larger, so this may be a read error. The CDR3 DNA follows: TGTGCCAGCAGCCAAACCTGGACAGGGGATTCACCCCTCCACTTT. Amino acids: CASSQTWTGDSPLHF. The genes are TRBV3-1 and TRBJ1-6; TRBD1 agrees at 9 bases. After removal of 2 bases from V and 8 bases from J, the junction contained 4 bases not matched to a gene. The CDR3 spans 15 residues. The germline CDR1 and CDR2 sequences are LGHDT and YNNKEL (reference sequence).

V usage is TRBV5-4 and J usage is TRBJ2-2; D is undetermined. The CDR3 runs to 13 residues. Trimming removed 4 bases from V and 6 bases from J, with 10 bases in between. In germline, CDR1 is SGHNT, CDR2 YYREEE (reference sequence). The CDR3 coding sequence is TGTGCCAGCAGCCTCGATCGCGCCGGGGAGCTGTTTTTT. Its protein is CASSLDRAGELFF. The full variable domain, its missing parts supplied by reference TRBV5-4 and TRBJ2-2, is ETGVTQSPTHLIKTRGQQVTLRCSSQSGHNTVSWYQQALGQGPQFIFQYYREEENGRGNFPPRFSGLQFPNYSSELNVNALELDDSALYLCASSLDRAGELFFGEGSRLTVL.

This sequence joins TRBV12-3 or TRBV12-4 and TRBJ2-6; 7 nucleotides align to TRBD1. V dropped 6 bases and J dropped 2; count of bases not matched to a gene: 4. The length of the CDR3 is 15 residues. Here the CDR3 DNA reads TGTGCCAGCAGCTCCGACAGGGCTGGGGCCAACGTCCTGACTTTC. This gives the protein CASSSDRAGANVLTF.

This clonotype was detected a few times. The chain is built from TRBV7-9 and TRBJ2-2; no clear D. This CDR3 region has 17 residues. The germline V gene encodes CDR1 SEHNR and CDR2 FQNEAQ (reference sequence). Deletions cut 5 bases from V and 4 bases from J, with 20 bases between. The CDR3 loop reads CASSHFESAGSTGELFF. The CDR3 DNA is TGTGCCAGCAGCCATTTTGAGTCGGCAGGAAGCACCGGGGAGCTGTTTTTT.

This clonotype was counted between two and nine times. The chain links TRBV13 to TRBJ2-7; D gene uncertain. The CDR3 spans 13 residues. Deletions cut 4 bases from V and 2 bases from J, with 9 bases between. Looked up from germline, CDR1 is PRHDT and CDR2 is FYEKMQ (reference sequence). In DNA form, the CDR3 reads TGTGCCAGCAGCTACCTTGGAGCCTACGAGCAGTACTTC. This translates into CASSYLGAYEQYF. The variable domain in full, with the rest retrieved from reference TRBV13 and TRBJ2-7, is AAGVIQSPRHLIKEKRETATLKCYPIPRHDTVYWYQQGPGQDPQFLISFYEKMQSDKGSIPDRFSAQQFSDYHSELNMSSLELGDSALYFCASSYLGAYEQYFGPGTRLTVT.

This CDR3 reads CASSPAGGTYNEQFF. The CDR3 DNA reads as TGTGCCAGCTCACCGGCGGGAGGGACCTACAATGAGCAGTTCTTC. The chain has TRBV18 and TRBJ2-1, with TRBD2 matching 9 bases. CDR3 size: 15 residues. CDR1 and CDR2 from the germline V gene are KGHSH and LQKENI. V shed 3 bases and J 2 bases; nucleotides not matched to a gene: 2.

CDR3 DNA sequence: TGCGCCAGCAGCCTTACACCGGGACTAGCAGCCGGGGAGCTGTTTTTT. This translates into CASSLTPGLAAGELFF. The chain couples TRBV5-1 to TRBJ2-2; 9 bases fit TRBD2. Trimming cost V 4 bases and J 6 bases; bases outside gene matches: 10. Germline CDR1 SGHRS, CDR2 YFSETQ. The CDR3 runs 16 residues. Complete variable domain (other parts from reference TRBV5-1 and TRBJ2-2): KAGVTQTPRYLIKTRGQQVTLSCSPISGHRSVSWYQQTPGQGLQFLFEYFSETQRNKGNFPGRFSGRQFSNSRSEMNVSTLELGDSALYLCASSLTPGLAAGELFFGEGSRLTVL.

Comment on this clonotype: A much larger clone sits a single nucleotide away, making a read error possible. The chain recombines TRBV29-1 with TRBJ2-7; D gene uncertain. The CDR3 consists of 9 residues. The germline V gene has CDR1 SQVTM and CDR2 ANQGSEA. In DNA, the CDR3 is TGCAGCGTTCCCCACGAGCTGTACTTC. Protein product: CSVPHELYF.

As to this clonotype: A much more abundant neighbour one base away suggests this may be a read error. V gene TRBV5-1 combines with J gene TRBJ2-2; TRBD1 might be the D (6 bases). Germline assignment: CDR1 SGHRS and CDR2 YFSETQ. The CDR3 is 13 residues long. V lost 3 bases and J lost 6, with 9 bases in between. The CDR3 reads CASSSQGSGELFF. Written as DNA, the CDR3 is TGCGCCAGCAGCTCACAGGGATCCGGGGAGCTGTTTTTT.

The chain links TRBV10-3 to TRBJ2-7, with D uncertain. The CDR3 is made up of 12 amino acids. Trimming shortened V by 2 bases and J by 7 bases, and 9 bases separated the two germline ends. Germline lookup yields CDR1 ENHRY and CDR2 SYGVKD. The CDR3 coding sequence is TGTGCCATCAGTGAGAGCAGCCAAGAGCAGTACTTC. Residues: CAISESSQEQYF.

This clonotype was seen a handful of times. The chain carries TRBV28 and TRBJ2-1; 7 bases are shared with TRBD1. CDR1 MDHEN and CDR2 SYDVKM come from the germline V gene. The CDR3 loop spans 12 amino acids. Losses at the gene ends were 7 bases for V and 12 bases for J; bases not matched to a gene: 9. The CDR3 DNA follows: TGTGCCAGCACCACAGGGGAATCTTGGCAGTTCTTC. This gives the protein CASTTGESWQFF.

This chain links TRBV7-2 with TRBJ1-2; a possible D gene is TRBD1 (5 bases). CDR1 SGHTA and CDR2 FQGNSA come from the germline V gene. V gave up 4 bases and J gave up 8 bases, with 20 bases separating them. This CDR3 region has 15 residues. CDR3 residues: CASSSQSGPQSGYTF. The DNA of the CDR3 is TGTGCCAGCAGCTCTCAGTCGGGACCCCAATCCGGCTACACCTTC. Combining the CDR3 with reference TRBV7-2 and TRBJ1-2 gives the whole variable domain GAGVSQSPSNKVTEKGKDVELRCDPISGHTALYWYRQSLGQGLEFLIYFQGNSAPDKSGLPSDRFSAERTGGSVSTLTIQRTQQEDSAVYLCASSSQSGPQSGYTFGSGTRLTVV.